These 25 T cell receptor beta chains were all obtained from the same sample, sequenced in a study of control samples from healthy donors and cancer patients. Using immunoSEQ multiplex PCR, the repertoire was profiled, and TCRdb retains in-frame clones only, with some absent. The profile shows about 130,000 clones, roughly 88% of them singletons. The specimen sequenced was blood. Receptor source: a man over 45 in good health.

J is TRBJ2-3 and V is TRBV2; TRBD2 matches at 12 bases. V lost 2 bases to trimming and J lost 7 bases; unmatched junction nucleotides: 10. Germline CDR1 reads SNHLY; CDR2 reads FYNNEI. The CDR3 contains 17 residues. Here the CDR3 DNA reads TGTGCCAGCAGTGAATACTTCCTAGCGGGGGGGCCTTATACGCAGTATTTT. Translating gives CASSEYFLAGGPYTQYF.

This rearrangement joins TRBV5-4 to TRBJ2-3; D gene unclear. V was clipped by 4 bases and J by 2 bases, with 8 bases between them. CDR1 is SGHNT, CDR2 YYREEE, per germline (reference sequence). The length of the CDR3 is 13 residues. The CDR3 sequence is CASSLLNTDTQYF. The CDR3 DNA sequence: TGTGCCAGCAGCCTCCTTAACACAGATACGCAGTATTTT.

The rearrangement joins TRBV3-1 (or the pseudogene TRBV3-2) to TRBJ2-4, with D perhaps TRBD2 (6 bases). V lost 0 bases to trimming and J lost 2 bases, with 11 bases between them. Germline loops: CDR1 LGHDT, CDR2 YNNKEL (reference sequence). The CDR3 has 16 amino acids. The chain's CDR3 is CASSQERGTPKNIQYF. The CDR3 coding sequence is TGTGCCAGCAGCCAAGAGCGGGGAACCCCCAAAAACATTCAGTACTTC.

The V and J genes are TRBV5-4 and TRBJ2-7, with D tentatively TRBD1 (5 bases). The CDR3 length is 14 residues. V dropped 4 bases and J dropped 5 bases, with 16 bases sitting between them. Germline loops: CDR1 SGHNT, CDR2 YYREEE (reference sequence). Written as DNA, the CDR3 is TGTGCCAGCAGCCCAAATGCAGGGAACAACGAGCAGTACTTC. Translated: CASSPNAGNNEQYF.

This chain uses TRBV6-5 with TRBJ1-5; possibly TRBD1 for D (5 bases). Deletions cut 0 bases from V and 4 bases from J, with 7 bases between. CDR1 is MNHEY and CDR2 is SVGAGI in the germline V gene. This CDR3 is built from 14 residues. The CDR3 is CASSYSGENQPQHF. For the CDR3, the DNA is TGTGCCAGCAGTTACTCGGGGGAAAATCAGCCCCAGCATTTT.

The chain links TRBV29-1 to TRBJ1-1; D ambiguous. The V gene lost 4 bases and the J gene lost 5 bases, with 20 bases spanning the gap. Germline CDR1 SQVTM, CDR2 ANQGSEA. The CDR3 is made up of 15 amino acids. CDR3 residues: CSVGGLNTAGTEAFF. Written as DNA, the CDR3 is TGCAGCGTTGGTGGGCTGAATACGGCGGGGACTGAAGCTTTCTTT.

V is TRBV12-3 or TRBV12-4 and J is TRBJ1-5; 7 nucleotides line up with TRBD1. The CDR3 sequence is 13 residues long. V was clipped by 5 bases and J by 7 bases; unmatched bases: 5. In DNA, the CDR3 is TGTGCCAGCAGTCCCGCAGGGGGACAGCCCCAGCATTTT. This codes for CASSPAGGQPQHF.

The chain combines TRBV28 with TRBJ1-1; unclear D gene. V lost 3 bases to trimming and J lost 1 base, with 6 bases between them. The CDR3 has 13 amino acids. Looked up from germline, CDR1 is MDHEN and CDR2 is SYDVKM. The CDR3 DNA sequence: TGTGCCAGCAGTTTGGCAGGGAACACTGAAGCTTTCTTT. It translates to CASSLAGNTEAFF.

The chain couples TRBV19 to TRBJ1-1; 8 nucleotides match TRBD1. The CDR3 spans 13 residues. Germline CDR1 is LNHDA and CDR2 is SQIVND (reference sequence). V lost 3 bases and J lost 5; bases outside the gene matches: 2. CDR3 protein: CASSMWTGTEAFF. The CDR3 nucleotides are TGTGCCAGTAGTATGTGGACAGGGACTGAAGCTTTCTTT. The entire variable domain, with the rest obtained from reference TRBV19 and TRBJ1-1, is as follows: DGGITQSPKYLFRKEGQNVTLSCEQNLNHDAMYWYRQDPGQGLRLIYYSQIVNDFQKGDIAEGYSVSREKKESFPLTVTSAQKNPTAFYLCASSMWTGTEAFFGQGTRLTVV.

The chain joins TRBV28 to TRBJ1-1; maybe TRBD1 (5 bases). Looked up from germline, CDR1 is MDHEN and CDR2 is SYDVKM. Trimming took 3 bases from V and 1 from J, leaving 9 bases between them. This CDR3 has 14 amino acids. CDR3 protein: CASSLWQGNTEAFF. CDR3 DNA: TGTGCCAGCAGTTTGTGGCAGGGGAACACTGAAGCTTTCTTT.

The V call is TRBV19, the J call TRBJ2-3; 9 bases fit TRBD1. The CDR3 is 15 residues long. Germline V gene lookup returns CDR1 LNHDA and CDR2 SQIVND (reference sequence). After removal of 6 bases from V and 6 bases from J, the junction contained 10 bases not matched to a gene. CDR3 residues: CASRGDRARRDTQYF. The DNA of the CDR3 is TGTGCCAGTAGAGGGGACAGGGCTCGACGCGATACGCAGTATTTT.

V is TRBV28 and J is TRBJ1-3; D is perhaps TRBD1 (5 bases). The CDR3 extends over 16 amino acids. Germline V lookup: CDR1 MDHEN, CDR2 SYDVKM. Trimming took 2 bases from V and 0 from J, leaving 11 bases between them. This CDR3 is CASSLEGPGSGNTIYF. The CDR3 DNA reads TGTGCCAGCAGTTTAGAGGGGCCTGGCTCTGGAAACACCATATATTTT.

The chain couples TRBV21-1 to TRBJ2-3. TRBV21-1 corresponds to a pseudogene. The CDR3 is 13 amino acids. The CDR3 region has the DNA TGTGCCAGCAGCAAAGGGAAAGCAGATACGCAGTATTTT. Amino acids: CASSKGKADTQYF.

This chain uses TRBV6-6 with TRBJ1-1; TRBD1 aligns across 8 bases. CDR3 length: 16 residues. Unmatched junction bases numbered 12, after V lost 6 bases and J lost 3 bases. Germline values: CDR1 MNHNY, CDR2 SVGAGI (reference sequence). The CDR3 DNA follows: TGTGCCAGCAGCCTAGGACAGGGTATTGTGGACACTGAAGCTTTCTTT. Protein sequence: CASSLGQGIVDTEAFF.

This sequence joins TRBV28 and TRBJ2-6; D unclear. The germline gives CDR1 MDHEN, CDR2 SYDVKM. V dropped 9 bases and J dropped 4 bases, with 13 bases sitting between them. The CDR3 covers 14 residues. CDR3 sequence reads: CASLKTAGANVLTF. The CDR3 DNA reads as TGTGCCAGTTTAAAAACGGCGGGGGCCAACGTCCTGACTTTC.

This clone appeared a few times. V usage is TRBV10-3 and J usage is TRBJ1-1; possibly TRBD1 for D (6 bases). CDR1 ENHRY and CDR2 SYGVKD come from the germline V gene. The V and J ends lost 2 bases and 5 bases respectively, with 9 bases between them. The length of the CDR3 is 13 residues. This chain's CDR3 is CAISERGDTEAFF. The CDR3 bases are TGTGCCATCAGTGAGAGGGGGGATACTGAAGCTTTCTTT.

The J gene is TRBJ2-2, the V gene TRBV24-1; TRBD1 matches at 8 bases. V was clipped by 4 bases and J by 5 bases; unmatched bases: 8. CDR3 length equals 16 residues. Germline values: CDR1 KGHDR, CDR2 SFDVKD. CDR3 loop: CATSEQVGQGTGELFF. The CDR3 DNA reads as TGTGCCACCAGTGAACAAGTCGGACAGGGAACCGGGGAGCTGTTTTTT.

This chain joins TRBV30 and TRBJ2-2, with D perhaps TRBD1 or TRBD2 (5 bases each). The ends were cut back, 4 bases at V and 3 bases at J, with 18 bases in the middle. CDR3 size: 16 residues. Germline V gene data show CDR1 as GTSNPN and CDR2 as SVGIG (reference sequence). The CDR3 is CAWKGDLLGDTGELFF. DNA for the CDR3: TGTGCCTGGAAAGGGGACCTATTAGGGGACACCGGGGAGCTGTTTTTT.

J is TRBJ2-5 and V is TRBV9, with D possibly matching TRBD2 (8 bases). Germline assignment: CDR1 SGDLS and CDR2 YYNGEE. Trimming shortened V by 0 bases and J by 5 bases, and 14 bases separated the two germline ends. The CDR3 runs 15 residues. The CDR3 DNA sequence: TGTGCCAGCAGCGTAGGACAGGGCGGGAGGGAGACCCAGTACTTC. This sequence encodes CASSVGQGGRETQYF.

The chain is built from TRBV9 and TRBJ1-4; 10 bases are a match to TRBD1. Trimming took 4 bases from V and 6 from J; bases not matched to a gene: 6. Germline CDR1 reads SGDLS; CDR2 reads YYNGEE. This CDR3 has 15 residues. CDR3 residues: CASSPPGQGDEKLFF. The CDR3 coding sequence is TGTGCCAGCAGCCCTCCAGGACAGGGGGATGAAAAACTGTTTTTT.

The table lists this clone with a few counts. This chain links TRBV19 with TRBJ1-2; D remains unclear. The CDR3 contains 16 residues. Trimming took off 6 bases at V and 2 bases at J, with 19 bases between the two ends. Germline CDR1 and CDR2: LNHDA and SQIVND (reference sequence). CDR3 region: CASSRDGLEANYGYTF. CDR3 bases: TGTGCCAGTAGCCGCGATGGCTTGGAGGCCAACTATGGCTACACCTTC.

The V call is TRBV7-3, the J call TRBJ2-7, with a weak D call TRBD1 (7 bases). V was clipped by 5 bases and J by 0 bases, with 17 bases between them. CDR3 length equals 16 residues. The germline gives CDR1 SGHTA, CDR2 FQGTGA. The CDR3 bases are TGTGCCAGCAGCGATAAAAGACAGGGAGGCTCCTACGAGCAGTACTTC. Translation: CASSDKRQGGSYEQYF.

This chain links TRBV19 with TRBJ2-1; TRBD1 or TRBD2 may be the D gene (6 bases each). The CDR3 runs to 16 residues. The germline gives CDR1 LNHDA, CDR2 SQIVND (reference sequence). The V gene lost 3 bases and the J gene lost 5 bases, with 17 bases spanning the gap. The CDR3, as DNA: TGTGCCAGTAGTATCCCGGGGGCCGGAGGGAACAATGAGCAGTTCTTC. It specifies CASSIPGAGGNNEQFF.

The chain has TRBV19 and TRBJ2-7; D is unresolved. The germline V gene encodes CDR1 LNHDA and CDR2 SQIVND (reference sequence). This CDR3 is 15 amino acids long. The ends were cut back, 7 bases at V and 3 bases at J, with 19 bases in the middle. As DNA, the CDR3 is TGTGCCAGTAACCATTGGGCAAACGGTGTCTACGAGCAGTACTTC. Translation: CASNHWANGVYEQYF.

In nucleotides, the CDR3 is TGCGCCAGCAGGTTAGACAGGGGCGAAGAGACCCAGTACTTC. Its translation: CASRLDRGEETQYF. V usage is TRBV5-1 and J usage is TRBJ2-5; 8 bases map to TRBD1. The CDR3 consists of 14 residues. The V gene end was trimmed by 5 bases and the J gene end by 3 bases; junction bases not matched to a gene: 6. Germline CDR1 and CDR2: SGHRS and YFSETQ.